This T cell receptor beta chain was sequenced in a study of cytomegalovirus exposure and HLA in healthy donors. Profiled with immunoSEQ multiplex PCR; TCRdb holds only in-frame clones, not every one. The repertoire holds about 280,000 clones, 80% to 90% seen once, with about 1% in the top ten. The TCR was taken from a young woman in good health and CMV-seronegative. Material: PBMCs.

DNA for the CDR3: TGTGCCAGCAGTTACTCGAGTCTACCTGACTACGAGCAGTACTTC. This gives the protein CASSYSSLPDYEQYF. This sequence joins TRBV6-5 and TRBJ2-7; D is uncertain. The CDR3 covers 15 residues. V was shortened by 0 bases and J by 3 bases, with 12 bases between the two germline ends. Germline values: CDR1 MNHEY, CDR2 SVGAGI.